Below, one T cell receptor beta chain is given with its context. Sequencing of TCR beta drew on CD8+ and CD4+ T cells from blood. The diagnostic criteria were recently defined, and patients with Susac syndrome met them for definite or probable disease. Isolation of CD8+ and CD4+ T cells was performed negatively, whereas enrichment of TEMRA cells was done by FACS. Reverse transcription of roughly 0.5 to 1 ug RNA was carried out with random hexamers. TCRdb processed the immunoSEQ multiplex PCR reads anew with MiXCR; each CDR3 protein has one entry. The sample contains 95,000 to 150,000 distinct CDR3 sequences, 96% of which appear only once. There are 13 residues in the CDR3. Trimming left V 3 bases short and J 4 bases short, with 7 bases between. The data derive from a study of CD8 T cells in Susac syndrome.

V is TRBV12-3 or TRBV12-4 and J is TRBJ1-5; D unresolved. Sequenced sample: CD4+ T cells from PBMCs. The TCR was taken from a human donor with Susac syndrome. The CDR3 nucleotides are TGTGCCAGCAGTTTGGTGGGGAATCAGCCCCAGCATTTT. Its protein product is CASSLVGNQPQHF.